This T cell receptor (beta chain) is from a study of blood T cell repertoires in COVID-19. Study details: Spain, Italy and the United States supplied samples that represented acute and convalescent COVID-19. Nucleic acid was either cDNA or gDNA, and it came from T cells, B-cell-depleted T cells, or PBMCs.

V lost 6 bases and J lost 0; bases outside the gene matches: 5. Germline V gene lookup returns CDR1 SGHTS and CDR2 YDEGEE. The CDR3 consists of 15 residues. In the original analysis: It was from reference gene primer amplification that nucleated cell counts were estimated. Profiling relied on immunoSEQ multiplex PCR, and the TCRdb table lists in-frame clones only, not all of them. V and J calls and clone size are copied from that table; D and trimming were computed from the DNA. This table has under 100,000 clones, over 80% appearing once. This receptor was identified in a woman in her 70s with acute or convalescent COVID-19. The rearrangement joins TRBV5-8 to TRBJ2-1, with 8 bases fitting TRBD1. The sequencing input was peripheral blood. The CDR3 is CASTGDRLSYNEQFF. The DNA of the CDR3 is TGTGCCAGCACAGGGGACAGGCTCTCCTACAATGAGCAGTTCTTC.